The 17 T cell receptor beta chains listed next were all sequenced from one sample in a study of blood T cell repertoires in COVID-19. TCRdb's table, derived via immunoSEQ multiplex PCR, lists solely in-frame clones and lacks some. The profile shows 250,000 to 300,000 clones, approximately 90% of them singletons. Material for sequencing was PBMCs or T cells enriched from blood (not recorded which). The receptors come from a woman aged 40-49 years with acute COVID-19.

This clone was recorded a few times. The CDR3 nucleotides read TGTGCCAGCAGTGAAGAGACAGGCGGAAATCAGCCCCAGCATTTT. This encodes CASSEETGGNQPQHF. The V and J genes are TRBV2 and TRBJ1-5; possibly TRBD1 for D (6 bases). Germline lookup yields CDR1 SNHLY and CDR2 FYNNEI. The CDR3 is made up of 15 amino acids. V was clipped by 1 base and J by 4 bases, with 11 bases between them.

The CDR3 DNA sequence: TGTGCCAGCAGCCAAGATCCGGGAGGGCTCAATGAGCAGTTCTTC. Translation: CASSQDPGGLNEQFF. The V gene is TRBV4-2, the J gene TRBJ2-1; TRBD2 agrees at 8 bases. Germline CDR1 LGHNA, CDR2 YNFKEQ. The CDR3 consists of 15 residues. Trimming removed 0 bases from V and 6 bases from J; junction bases left unmatched: 4.

A single count supports this clone. The V and J genes are TRBV7-8 and TRBJ1-3, with D possibly matching TRBD1 (5 bases). Germline lookup yields CDR1 SGHVS and CDR2 FQNEAQ. V lost 4 bases, J lost 0 bases, and 10 bases lay in between. The CDR3 totals 15 residues. The CDR3 loop reads CASSSRDYSGNTIYF. Here the CDR3 DNA reads TGTGCCAGCAGCTCCCGGGACTACTCTGGAAACACCATATATTTT.

J is TRBJ2-7 and V is TRBV3-1 (or the pseudogene TRBV3-2), with 7 bases fitting TRBD2. V was clipped by 4 bases and J by 2 bases; unmatched bases: 8. The V gene's germline CDR1 is LGHDT and CDR2 YNNKEL (reference sequence). There are 15 residues in the CDR3. CDR3 loop: CASSPWASGTYEQYF. CDR3 sequence (DNA): TGTGCCAGCAGCCCTTGGGCTAGCGGCACCTACGAGCAGTACTTC.

This clone showed up just once. This chain connects TRBV29-1 to TRBJ2-1; weak D call: TRBD1 (6 bases). Trimming pared 7 bases from V and 9 bases from J, leaving 10 bases between. The germline gives CDR1 SQVTM, CDR2 ANQGSEA. The CDR3 has 10 residues. CDR3 amino acids: CSARDIEQFF. In DNA, the CDR3 is TGCAGCGCTCGGGACATTGAGCAGTTCTTC.

The chain combines TRBV2 with TRBJ2-5; 8 bases line up with TRBD2. CDR1 SNHLY and CDR2 FYNNEI come from the germline V gene. The CDR3 is 14 residues long. Trimming at V came to 9 bases and at J to 4 bases, leaving 10 bases not matched to a gene. CDR3 protein: CASARGLVGETQYF. The CDR3 coding sequence is TGTGCCAGTGCCAGGGGACTAGTAGGAGAGACCCAGTACTTC.

This clone was observed a single time. The rearrangement joins TRBV28 to TRBJ1-6; 10 bases are shared with TRBD1. Germline trimming cut 6 bases from V and 6 bases from J; bases unmatched to any gene: 2. The CDR3 has 14 residues. Per the germline V gene, CDR1 is MDHEN and CDR2 is SYDVKM. CDR3 loop: CASRRTGGNSPLHF. Here the CDR3 DNA reads TGTGCCAGCAGACGGACAGGGGGTAATTCACCCCTCCACTTT.

The gene calls are TRBV27 and TRBJ1-2; D is undetermined. Germline assignment: CDR1 MNHEY and CDR2 SMNVEV (reference sequence). V lost 6 bases and J 2 bases, leaving 13 bases between the germline ends. This CDR3 has 14 amino acids. CDR3 region: CASRSGSANYGYTF. The CDR3, as DNA: TGTGCCAGCAGGTCAGGATCGGCGAACTATGGCTACACCTTC.

This chain uses TRBV2 with TRBJ1-1; TRBD1 matches 10 bases. CDR3 length equals 15 residues. Germline V CDR1 and CDR2: SNHLY, FYNNEI. After removal of 0 bases from V and 4 bases from J, the junction contained 2 bases not matched to a gene. CDR3 in DNA: TGTGCCAGCAGTGAAGCGGGACAGGGGACCACTGAAGCTTTCTTT. As protein: CASSEAGQGTTEAFF.

V and J are TRBV6-4 and TRBJ1-1; the D is unclear. The CDR3 consists of 14 residues. V was clipped by 7 bases and J by 0 bases, with 12 bases between them. Germline CDR1 is MRHNA and CDR2 is SNTAGT. CDR3 bases: TGTGCCAGCATCCAACGGGAAGTGAACACTGAAGCTTTCTTT. Its translation is CASIQREVNTEAFF.

This rearrangement joins TRBV30 to TRBJ1-2, with 9 bases aligning to TRBD1. V was pared by 3 bases and J by 4 bases, with 9 bases of the junction left unmatched. Germline V gene data show CDR1 as GTSNPN and CDR2 as SVGIG (reference sequence). The CDR3 has 15 amino acids. CDR3 sequence: CAWSETTGGGYGYTF. The CDR3 DNA is TGTGCCTGGAGCGAAACAACAGGGGGCGGCTATGGCTACACCTTC.

This clone has just one count. The chain couples TRBV27 to TRBJ2-7, with D hard to call. Per germline, CDR1 MNHEY and CDR2 SMNVEV (reference sequence). Trimming cost V 4 bases and J 2 bases, with 12 bases left between them. The CDR3 totals 14 residues. Here the CDR3 DNA reads TGTGCCAGCAGTTCCACTGGTCTACCCTACGAGCAGTACTTC. Translated, it gives CASSSTGLPYEQYF.

V usage is TRBV6-2 or TRBV6-3 and J usage is TRBJ2-7; 7 nucleotides align to TRBD1. Germline-derived CDR1 and CDR2 are MNHEY and SVGEGT. The ends lost 6 bases at V and 4 bases at J; junction bases unmatched: 9. The length of the CDR3 is 14 residues. CDR3 DNA: TGTGCCAGCAGCCTTGGGGCAGGGGGATACGAGCAGTACTTC. As protein: CASSLGAGGYEQYF.

The chain links TRBV7-2 to TRBJ1-1; 8 bases are shared with TRBD1. The germline gives CDR1 SGHTA, CDR2 FQGNSA. Trimming cost V 1 base and J 4 bases; bases outside gene matches: 11. The CDR3 spans 17 residues. The CDR3 DNA reads TGTGCCAGCAGCTTAGTAGGTCAGGGGGCGTCGGGCACTGAAGCTTTCTTT. Amino acids: CASSLVGQGASGTEAFF. The entire variable domain, with the rest obtained from reference TRBV7-2 and TRBJ1-1, is as follows: GAGVSQSPSNKVTEKGKDVELRCDPISGHTALYWYRQSLGQGLEFLIYFQGNSAPDKSGLPSDRFSAERTGGSVSTLTIQRTQQEDSAVYLCASSLVGQGASGTEAFFGQGTRLTVV.

The rearrangement uses TRBV25-1 and TRBJ1-2; TRBD1 is a possible D gene (5 bases). Germline V gene lookup returns CDR1 MGHDK and CDR2 SYGVNS. The CDR3 is made up of 14 amino acids. Trimming cost V 4 bases and J 4 bases, with 13 bases left between them. CDR3 DNA sequence: TGTGCCAGCAGTGTTGCTGCAGGGTCCTATGGCTACACCTTC. This gives the protein CASSVAAGSYGYTF.

This chain joins TRBV27 and TRBJ2-5, with TRBD1 matching 10 bases. This CDR3 is 14 amino acids long. Looked up from germline, CDR1 is MNHEY and CDR2 is SMNVEV (reference sequence). The V segment lost 7 bases and the J segment 6 bases; nucleotides outside the gene matches: 8. The CDR3 region has the DNA TGTGCCAGCAACTCGGGGACAGGGGTTCAGACCCAGTACTTC. This sequence encodes CASNSGTGVQTQYF.

As for this clone: An end of the junction differs from the germline gene, which may be a read error. The chain uses TRBV4-2 and TRBJ1-2, with a possible D match to TRBD1 (5 bases). From germline, CDR1 is LGHNA and CDR2 YNFKEQ. The CDR3 runs 12 residues. The CDR3 region has the DNA TGTGCCAGCAGTCAAGACAGATATGGCTACACCTTC. Its translation is CASSQDRYGYTF.